Below are 4 T cell receptor beta chains sequenced from a single sample in a study of CD8 T cells in Susac syndrome. With random hexamers, reverse transcription was performed on about 0.5 to 1 ug of RNA. MiXCR was run by TCRdb on the immunoSEQ multiplex PCR reads, yielding one entry per CDR3 protein. The sample has some 180,000 distinct CDR3 sequences; approximately 94% are singletons. Sequenced sample: CD4+ T cells from PBMCs. These receptor sequences come from a human donor in good health.

CDR3 protein: CASSQDTLDTQYF. The CDR3 bases are TGTGCCAGCAGCCAAGATACGTTAGATACGCAGTATTTT. The J gene is TRBJ2-3, the V gene TRBV3-1; D gene ambiguous. Trimming removed 0 bases from V and 5 bases from J, with 6 bases in between. The CDR3 runs to 13 residues. Looked up from germline, CDR1 is LGHDT and CDR2 is YNNKEL (reference sequence).

This chain connects TRBV30 to TRBJ1-1; D unclear. Germline loops: CDR1 GTSNPN, CDR2 SVGIG (reference sequence). The V end lost 5 bases, the J end lost 5 bases, and 12 bases lay between the germline ends. The CDR3 length is 12 residues. The CDR3 sequence is CAWGMGSTEAFF. CDR3 in DNA: TGTGCCTGGGGCATGGGGAGTACTGAAGCTTTCTTT.

Here the CDR3 reads CAWSVMGGEQFF. In nucleotides, the CDR3 is TGTGCCTGGAGTGTAATGGGTGGTGAGCAGTTCTTC. This chain links TRBV30 with TRBJ2-1, with D uncertain. This CDR3 comprises 12 residues. V gave up 0 bases and J gave up 9 bases, with 9 bases separating them. The V gene's germline CDR1 is GTSNPN and CDR2 SVGIG (reference sequence).

The chain is built from TRBV27 and TRBJ2-7; TRBD2 matches at 10 bases. The CDR3 has 15 residues. Germline CDR1 is MNHEY and CDR2 is SMNVEV (reference sequence). V trimming: 4 bases; J trimming: 7 bases; junction bases outside the gene matches: 10. The CDR3 coding sequence is TGTGCCAGCAGTTCCACTAGCGGGATAGGAGAAGAGCAGTACTTC. Residues: CASSSTSGIGEEQYF.